This record concerns one TCR beta chain sequence. How the authors handled the data: Amplification of reference gene primers was used by the study to estimate nucleated cell counts. Sequenced by immunoSEQ multiplex PCR; TCRdb stores in-frame clones only, minus some. The DNA gave D and trimming, while V, J and clone size come from that table. This sample has approximately 100,000 clones, with roughly 90% found just once. The length of the CDR3 is 15 residues. CDR1 is LGHNA, CDR2 YNFKEQ, per germline. V lost 0 bases and J lost 7; bases outside the gene matches: 5. This entry comes from a study of blood T cell repertoires in COVID-19.

Sequencing was performed on peripheral blood. This clonotype was obtained from a human donor with COVID-19, enrolled during active disease. The donor label of this sample is uncertain. The rearrangement joins TRBV4-2 to TRBJ2-3; TRBD2 agrees at 9 bases. The CDR3 DNA is TGTGCCAGCAGCCAAGATTCCAGCGGGGGGTATACGCAGTATTTT. It codes for CASSQDSSGGYTQYF.